The 17 T cell receptor beta chains given below trace back to one sample, sequenced in a study of T-cell reconstitution after alpha-beta-depleted transplantation in children. Unique molecular identifiers tagged the TCRbeta library. A single record per CDR3 protein comes from TCRdb applying MiXCR to the PCR reads. The data contain a few hundred thousand distinct CDR3 sequences, 13% of them singletons. This sample comprised PBMCs, mostly from graft donor cells, obtained 360 days after TCRalphabeta/CD19-depleted stem cell transplant. The origin of the receptors is a male patient under 18 who had a stem cell transplant for acute myeloid leukemia, so the T cells may come from the graft donor.

This clonotype appeared many times. The rearrangement joins TRBV28 to TRBJ2-7; D gene unclear. V lost 2 bases and J lost 2, with 7 bases in between. This CDR3 has 13 amino acids. The germline V gene encodes CDR1 MDHEN and CDR2 SYDVKM. The CDR3 reads CASSLKGPYEQYF. Written as DNA, the CDR3 is TGTGCCAGCAGTTTAAAGGGCCCCTACGAGCAGTACTTC.

This chain links TRBV4-3 with TRBJ2-7; D not resolved. The V and J ends lost 0 bases and 0 bases respectively, with 12 bases between them. Germline lookup yields CDR1 LGHNA and CDR2 YSLEER. This CDR3 contains 16 residues. The CDR3: CASSQDIAHSSYEQYF. DNA of the CDR3: TGCGCCAGCAGCCAAGATATCGCACACAGCTCCTACGAGCAGTACTTC.

This clonotype was seen repeatedly, ten times or more. This sequence joins TRBV28 and TRBJ2-3, with D possibly being TRBD1 or TRBD2 (5 bases each). The CDR3 is made up of 17 amino acids. Between the trimmed V and J ends, which lost 1 base and 0 bases, there was a span of 14 bases. Germline loops: CDR1 MDHEN, CDR2 SYDVKM. Here the CDR3 reads CASSLFGYEGSTDTQYF. Here the CDR3 DNA reads TGTGCCAGCAGTTTATTCGGGTACGAGGGGAGCACAGATACGCAGTATTTT.

This clonotype was observed at least ten times. The J gene is TRBJ2-7, the V gene TRBV5-1; 8 bases fit TRBD1. This CDR3 contains 15 residues. The germline V gene has CDR1 SGHRS and CDR2 YFSETQ. The J segment lost 2 bases and the V segment lost 4 bases, leaving 8 bases of the junction unmatched. The CDR3 DNA reads as TGCGCCAGCAGCCGGCCGGGACAGGAGGCCTACGAGCAGTACTTC. Translated, it gives CASSRPGQEAYEQYF.

The chain joins TRBV28 to TRBJ2-5; tentatively, D is TRBD2 (6 bases). Trimming removed 3 bases at V and 4 bases at J, with 18 bases between. Germline V gene data show CDR1 as MDHEN and CDR2 as SYDVKM. The length of the CDR3 is 16 residues. CDR3 DNA sequence: TGTGCCAGCAGTTTGCGGGTCCGGCGGGGAAGAGAGACCCAGTACTTC. This gives the protein CASSLRVRRGRETQYF.

This clonotype was detected only a few times. This rearrangement joins TRBV7-3 to TRBJ2-1, with D tentatively TRBD2 (6 bases). V lost 6 bases to trimming and J lost 8 bases, with 20 bases between them. The germline V gene has CDR1 SGHTA and CDR2 FQGTGA. The CDR3 has 15 residues. CDR3 DNA sequence: TGTGCCAGCAGAACGGACGGAGGGCCCCAGGATGAGCAGTTCTTC. Encoded protein: CASRTDGGPQDEQFF.

The V call is TRBV3-1, the J call TRBJ2-1; the match to TRBD2 covers 12 bases. V gave up 4 bases and J gave up 10 bases; unmatched junction bases: 8. This CDR3 region has 15 residues. Germline CDR1 and CDR2: LGHDT and YNNKEL (reference sequence). The DNA for the CDR3 is TGTGCCAGCAGCCCTAGCGGGAGGGTCACCGGGGAGCAGTTCTTC. Protein: CASSPSGRVTGEQFF.

In this sample, this clonotype turned up a few times. The gene calls are TRBV7-2 and TRBJ2-3, with unresolved D. CDR3 length: 13 amino acids. Between the trimmed V and J ends, which lost 1 base and 5 bases, there was a span of 7 bases. CDR1 SGHTA and CDR2 FQGNSA come from the germline V gene. CDR3 sequence: CASSLVFLDTQYF. Written as DNA, the CDR3 is TGTGCCAGCAGCTTAGTTTTTCTAGATACGCAGTATTTT.

The chain combines TRBV7-8 with TRBJ2-3, with 13 bases that match TRBD2. The germline gives CDR1 SGHVS, CDR2 FQNEAQ. J lost 6 bases, V lost 8 bases, and 17 bases had no gene match. This CDR3 is built from 18 residues. CDR3 DNA sequence: TGTGCCAGCTTAACCGGGACTAGCGGGACCATGCAACGCGATACGCAGTATTTT. Translated: CASLTGTSGTMQRDTQYF. Based on the CDR3 plus reference TRBV7-8 and TRBJ2-3, the full variable domain is GAGVSQSPRYKVAKRGQDVALRCDPISGHVSLFWYQQALGQGPEFLTYFQNEAQLDKSGLPSDRFFAERPEGSVSTLKIQRTQQEDSAVYLCASLTGTSGTMQRDTQYFGPGTRLTVL.

J is TRBJ2-7 and V is TRBV28; TRBD1 or TRBD2 may be the D gene (5 bases each). CDR1 is MDHEN and CDR2 is SYDVKM in the germline V gene. The V and J ends lost 8 bases and 2 bases respectively, with 25 bases between them. This CDR3 comprises 17 residues. The CDR3 loop reads CASSLFFGAGGTYEQYF. CDR3 DNA: TGTGCCAGCTCCCTCTTCTTTGGTGCTGGGGGAACCTACGAGCAGTACTTC.

This clonotype was observed a handful of times. The chain joins TRBV18 to TRBJ2-1, with TRBD1 identical over 7 bases. In germline, CDR1 is KGHSH, CDR2 LQKENI. The CDR3 is 16 residues long. With 3 bases clipped from V and 3 bases from J, the junction kept 8 bases outside the gene matches. The CDR3 sequence: CASSPLGQRVYNEQFF. As DNA, the CDR3 is TGTGCCAGCTCACCTCTGGGACAGCGTGTCTACAATGAGCAGTTCTTC.

In its sample, this clonotype was seen a few times. V and J are TRBV5-1 and TRBJ2-1; D gene uncertain. Per the germline V gene, CDR1 is SGHRS and CDR2 is YFSETQ. V shed 0 bases and J shed 0 bases, with 13 bases lying between them. This CDR3 is built from 17 residues. CDR3: CASSLEMIRSSYNEQFF. The CDR3 nucleotides read TGCGCCAGCAGCTTGGAGATGATTCGGAGCTCCTACAATGAGCAGTTCTTC.

Many counts were recorded for this clonotype. The V gene is TRBV12-3 or TRBV12-4, the J gene TRBJ2-2, with D maybe TRBD1 (6 bases). CDR3 length equals 14 residues. V lost 5 bases and J lost 4, with 11 bases in between. CDR3 amino acids: CASSPGQITGELFF. The CDR3 coding sequence is TGTGCCAGCAGTCCAGGACAGATCACCGGGGAGCTGTTTTTT.

This clonotype was observed at least ten times. The V and J genes are TRBV12-3 or TRBV12-4 and TRBJ1-5; a possible D gene is TRBD1 (5 bases). The CDR3 loop spans 16 amino acids. Trimming cost V 2 bases and J 2 bases, with 13 bases left between them. The CDR3 nucleotides read TGTGCCAGCAGTTTAATCCAGGGAAAGGGCAATCAGCCCCAGCATTTT. Encoded protein: CASSLIQGKGNQPQHF.

In this sample, this clonotype turned up a few times. This chain uses TRBV20-1 with TRBJ2-2, with 9 bases that match TRBD2. Germline V CDR1 and CDR2: DFQATT, SNEGSKA (reference sequence). J gave up 4 bases and V 3 bases, and 9 bases lay outside the gene matches. The CDR3 sequence is 16 residues long. This CDR3 reads CSARLGTSFITGELFF. The CDR3 nucleotides are TGCAGTGCTAGGCTGGGGACTAGCTTCATCACCGGGGAGCTGTTTTTT.

This clonotype showed up just a few times. This chain connects TRBV5-6 to TRBJ2-7, with 10 bases lining up with TRBD1. The germline V gene encodes CDR1 SGHDT and CDR2 YYEEEE. There are 15 residues in the CDR3. Unmatched junction bases numbered 13, after V lost 7 bases and J lost 6 bases. The CDR3 reads CASVGVGQGSLEQYF. The CDR3 bases are TGTGCCAGCGTTGGAGTGGGACAGGGGTCGCTCGAGCAGTACTTC. The complete variable domain, with remaining parts taken from reference TRBV5-6 and TRBJ2-7, reads DAGVTQSPTHLIKTRGQQVTLRCSPKSGHDTVSWYQQALGQGPQFIFQYYEEEERQRGNFPDRFSGHQFPNYSSELNVNALLLGDSALYLCASVGVGQGSLEQYFGPGTRLTVT.

This clonotype was seen a few times. The V call is TRBV7-9, the J call TRBJ2-7; 10 nucleotides agree with TRBD2. V was clipped by 1 base and J by 6 bases; unmatched bases: 6. Per the germline V gene, CDR1 is SEHNR and CDR2 is FQNEAQ (reference sequence). The CDR3 is 15 amino acids. CDR3: CASSLEAGGPGEQYF. CDR3 sequence (DNA): TGTGCCAGCAGCTTAGAAGCGGGAGGGCCTGGCGAGCAGTACTTC.